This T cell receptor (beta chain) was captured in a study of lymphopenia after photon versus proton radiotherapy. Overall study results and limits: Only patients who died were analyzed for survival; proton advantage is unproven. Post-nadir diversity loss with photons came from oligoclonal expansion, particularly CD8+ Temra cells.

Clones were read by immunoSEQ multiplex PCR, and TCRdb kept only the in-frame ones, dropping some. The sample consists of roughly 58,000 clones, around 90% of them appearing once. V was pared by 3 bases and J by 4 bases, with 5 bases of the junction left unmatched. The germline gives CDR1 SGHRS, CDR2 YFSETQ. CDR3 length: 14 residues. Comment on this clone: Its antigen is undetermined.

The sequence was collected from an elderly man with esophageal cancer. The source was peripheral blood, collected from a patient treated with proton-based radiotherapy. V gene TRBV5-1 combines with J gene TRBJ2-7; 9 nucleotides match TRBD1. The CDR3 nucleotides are TGCGCCAGCAGCTACACCGGGACAGGGTACGAGCAGTACTTC. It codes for CASSYTGTGYEQYF. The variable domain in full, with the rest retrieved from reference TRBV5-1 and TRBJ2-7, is KAGVTQTPRYLIKTRGQQVTLSCSPISGHRSVSWYQQTPGQGLQFLFEYFSETQRNKGNFPGRFSGRQFSNSRSEMNVSTLELGDSALYLCASSYTGTGYEQYFGPGTRLTVT.